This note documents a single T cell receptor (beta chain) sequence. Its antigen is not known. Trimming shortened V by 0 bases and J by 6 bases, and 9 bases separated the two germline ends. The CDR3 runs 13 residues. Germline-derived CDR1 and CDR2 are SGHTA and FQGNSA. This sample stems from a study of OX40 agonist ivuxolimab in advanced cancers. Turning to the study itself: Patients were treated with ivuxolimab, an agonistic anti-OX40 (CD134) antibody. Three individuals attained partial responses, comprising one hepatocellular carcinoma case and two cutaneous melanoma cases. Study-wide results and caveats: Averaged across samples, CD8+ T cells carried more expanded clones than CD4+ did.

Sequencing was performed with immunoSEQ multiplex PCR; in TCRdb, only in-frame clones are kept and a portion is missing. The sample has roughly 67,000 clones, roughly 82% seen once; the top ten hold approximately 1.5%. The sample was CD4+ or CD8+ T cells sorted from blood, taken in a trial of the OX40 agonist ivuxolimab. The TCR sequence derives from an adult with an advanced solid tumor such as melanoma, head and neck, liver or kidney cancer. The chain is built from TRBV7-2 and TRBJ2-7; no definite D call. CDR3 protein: CASSLAGGLEQYF. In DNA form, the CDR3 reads TGTGCCAGCAGCTTAGCGGGTGGGCTCGAGCAGTACTTC.